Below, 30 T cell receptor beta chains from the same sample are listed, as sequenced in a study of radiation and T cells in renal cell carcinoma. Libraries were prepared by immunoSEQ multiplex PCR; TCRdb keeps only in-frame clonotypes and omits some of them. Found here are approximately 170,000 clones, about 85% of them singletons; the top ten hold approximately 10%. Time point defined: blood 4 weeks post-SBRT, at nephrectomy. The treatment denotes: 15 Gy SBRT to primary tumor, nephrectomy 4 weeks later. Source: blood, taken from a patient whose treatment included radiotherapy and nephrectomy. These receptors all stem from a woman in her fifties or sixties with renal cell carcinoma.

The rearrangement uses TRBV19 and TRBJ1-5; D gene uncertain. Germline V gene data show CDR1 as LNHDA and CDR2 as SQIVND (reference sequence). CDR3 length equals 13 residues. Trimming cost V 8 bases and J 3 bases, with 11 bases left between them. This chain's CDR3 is CASQPRANQPQHF. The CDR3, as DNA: TGTGCCAGTCAGCCAAGAGCCAATCAGCCCCAGCATTTT.

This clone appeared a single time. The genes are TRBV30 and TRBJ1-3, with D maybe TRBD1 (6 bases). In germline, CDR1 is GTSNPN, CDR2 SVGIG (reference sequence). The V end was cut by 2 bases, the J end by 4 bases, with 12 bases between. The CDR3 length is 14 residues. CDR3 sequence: CAWSPGTSGNTIYF. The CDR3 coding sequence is TGTGCCTGGAGTCCAGGGACATCCGGAAACACCATATATTTT.

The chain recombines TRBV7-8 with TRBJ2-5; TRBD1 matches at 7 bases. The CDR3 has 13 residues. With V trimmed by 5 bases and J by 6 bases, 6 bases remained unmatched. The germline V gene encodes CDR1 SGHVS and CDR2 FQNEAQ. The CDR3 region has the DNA TGTGCCAGCAGCCGAAGGGACAGACAGACCCAGTACTTC. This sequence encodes CASSRRDRQTQYF.

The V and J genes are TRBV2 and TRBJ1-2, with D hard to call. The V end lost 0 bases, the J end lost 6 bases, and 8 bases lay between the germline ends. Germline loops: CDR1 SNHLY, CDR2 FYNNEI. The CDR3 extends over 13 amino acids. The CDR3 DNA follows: TGTGCCAGCAGTGAAGCAATGAGGGATGGCTACACCTTC. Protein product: CASSEAMRDGYTF. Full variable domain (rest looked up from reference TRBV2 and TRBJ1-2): EPEVTQTPSHQVTQMGQEVILRCVPISNHLYFYWYRQILGQKVEFLVSFYNNEISEKSEIFDDQFSVERPDGSNFTLKIRSTKLEDSAMYFCASSEAMRDGYTFGSGTRLTVV.

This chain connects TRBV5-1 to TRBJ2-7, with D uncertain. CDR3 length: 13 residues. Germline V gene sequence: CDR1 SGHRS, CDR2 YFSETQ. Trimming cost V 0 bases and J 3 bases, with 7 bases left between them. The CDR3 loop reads CASSLGLGYEQYF. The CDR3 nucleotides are TGCGCCAGCAGCTTGGGGCTTGGCTACGAGCAGTACTTC.

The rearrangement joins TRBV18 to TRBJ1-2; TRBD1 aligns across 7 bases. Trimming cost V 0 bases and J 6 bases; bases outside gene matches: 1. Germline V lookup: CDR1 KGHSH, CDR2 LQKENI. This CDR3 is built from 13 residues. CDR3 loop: CASSPPTGNGYTF. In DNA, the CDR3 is TGTGCCAGCTCACCACCGACAGGGAATGGCTACACCTTC.

The CDR3 protein is CASSLDLFDRGLHF. In DNA form, the CDR3 reads TGTGCCAGCAGCTTGGACCTTTTCGACAGGGGACTCCACTTT. The rearrangement joins TRBV7-2 to TRBJ1-6; 8 bases are shared with TRBD1. V trimming: 3 bases; J trimming: 16 bases; junction bases outside the gene matches: 11. The germline V gene encodes CDR1 SGHTA and CDR2 FQGNSA. The CDR3 has 14 residues.

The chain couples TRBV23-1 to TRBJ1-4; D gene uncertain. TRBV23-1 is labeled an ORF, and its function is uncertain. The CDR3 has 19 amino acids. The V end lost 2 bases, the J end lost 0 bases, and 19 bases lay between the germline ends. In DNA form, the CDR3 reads TGCGCCAGCAGTCAAGGAGACCGTATACTAAAAGCAACTAATGAAAAACTGTTTTTT. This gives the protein CASSQGDRILKATNEKLFF.

The CDR3 loop is CASSLVRAETQYF. Written as DNA, the CDR3 is TGTGCCAGCAGCTTAGTCCGGGCAGAGACCCAGTACTTC. The chain carries TRBV7-2 and TRBJ2-5; D is unclear. CDR3 length: 13 residues. From germline, CDR1 is SGHTA and CDR2 FQGNSA. V was shortened by 1 base and J by 4 bases, with 7 bases between the two germline ends.

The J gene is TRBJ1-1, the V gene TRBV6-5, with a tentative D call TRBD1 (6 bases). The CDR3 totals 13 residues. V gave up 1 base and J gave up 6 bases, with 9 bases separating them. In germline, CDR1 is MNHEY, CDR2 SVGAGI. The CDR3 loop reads CASSYWGAPEAFF. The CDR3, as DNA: TGTGCCAGCAGTTACTGGGGGGCTCCTGAAGCTTTCTTT.

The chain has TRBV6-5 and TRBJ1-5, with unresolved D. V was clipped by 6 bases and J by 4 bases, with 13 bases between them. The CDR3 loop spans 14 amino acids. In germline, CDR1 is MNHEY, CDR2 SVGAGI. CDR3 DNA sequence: TGTGCCAGCAGCCTAAGGTCCAGTAATCAGCCCCAGCATTTT. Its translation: CASSLRSSNQPQHF.

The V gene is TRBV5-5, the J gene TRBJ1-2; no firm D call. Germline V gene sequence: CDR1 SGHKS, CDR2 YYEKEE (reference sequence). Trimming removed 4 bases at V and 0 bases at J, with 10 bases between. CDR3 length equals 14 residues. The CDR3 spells CASSRVITNYGYTF. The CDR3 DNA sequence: TGTGCCAGCAGCAGGGTCATTACTAACTATGGCTACACCTTC.

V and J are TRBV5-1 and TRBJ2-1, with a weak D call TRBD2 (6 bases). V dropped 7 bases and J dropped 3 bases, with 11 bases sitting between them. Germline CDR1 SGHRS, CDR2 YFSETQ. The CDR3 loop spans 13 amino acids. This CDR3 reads CASGGTSYNEQFF. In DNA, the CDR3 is TGCGCCAGCGGCGGGACGAGCTACAATGAGCAGTTCTTC.

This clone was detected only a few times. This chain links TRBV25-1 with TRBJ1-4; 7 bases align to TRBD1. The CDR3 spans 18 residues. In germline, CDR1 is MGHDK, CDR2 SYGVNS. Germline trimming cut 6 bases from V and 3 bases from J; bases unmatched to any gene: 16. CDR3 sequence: CASSPTGSKGWANEKLFF. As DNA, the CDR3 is TGTGCCAGCAGCCCGACAGGGAGTAAGGGGTGGGCTAATGAAAAACTGTTTTTT. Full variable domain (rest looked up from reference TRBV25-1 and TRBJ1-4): EADIYQTPRYLVIGTGKKITLECSQTMGHDKMYWYQQDPGMELHLIHYSYGVNSTEKGDLSSESTVSRIRTEHFPLTLESARPSHTSQYLCASSPTGSKGWANEKLFFGSGTQLSVL.

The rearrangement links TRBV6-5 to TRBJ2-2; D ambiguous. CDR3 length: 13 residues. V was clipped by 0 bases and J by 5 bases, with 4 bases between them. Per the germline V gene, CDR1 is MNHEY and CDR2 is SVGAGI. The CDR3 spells CASSYSGTGELFF. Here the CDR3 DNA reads TGTGCCAGCAGTTACTCAGGGACCGGGGAGCTGTTTTTT.

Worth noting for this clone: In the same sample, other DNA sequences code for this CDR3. This CDR3 reads CASSPRTANTEAFF. The CDR3, as DNA: TGTGCCAGCAGTCCCAGGACAGCCAACACTGAAGCTTTCTTT. The chain carries TRBV2 and TRBJ1-1; tentatively, D is TRBD1 (6 bases). Germline V gene lookup returns CDR1 SNHLY and CDR2 FYNNEI. V lost 5 bases to trimming and J lost 2 bases, with 12 bases between them. CDR3 length equals 14 residues.

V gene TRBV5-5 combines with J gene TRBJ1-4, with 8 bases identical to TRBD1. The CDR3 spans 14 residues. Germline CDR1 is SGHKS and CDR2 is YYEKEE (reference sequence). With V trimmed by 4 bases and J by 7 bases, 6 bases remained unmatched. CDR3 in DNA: TGTGCCAGCAGCCCGAGGACAGGGAGTGAAAAACTGTTTTTT. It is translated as CASSPRTGSEKLFF.

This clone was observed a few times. CDR3 sequence (DNA): TGTGCCACCAGCAGGGCAAGGGGGCTGGAGACCCAGTACTTC. Translated: CATSRARGLETQYF. The chain recombines TRBV15 with TRBJ2-5; 7 bases match TRBD1. V dropped 3 bases and J dropped 5; count of bases not matched to a gene: 6. The CDR3 is 14 amino acids. The germline gives CDR1 LNHNV, CDR2 YYDKDF (reference sequence).

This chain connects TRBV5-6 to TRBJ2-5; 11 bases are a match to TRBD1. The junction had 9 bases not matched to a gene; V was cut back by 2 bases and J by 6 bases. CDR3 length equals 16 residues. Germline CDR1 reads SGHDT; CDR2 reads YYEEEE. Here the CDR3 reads CASSLGTGGYMKTQYF. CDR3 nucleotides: TGTGCCAGCAGCTTAGGGACAGGGGGTTATATGAAGACCCAGTACTTC. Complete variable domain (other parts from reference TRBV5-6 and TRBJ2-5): DAGVTQSPTHLIKTRGQQVTLRCSPKSGHDTVSWYQQALGQGPQFIFQYYEEEERQRGNFPDRFSGHQFPNYSSELNVNALLLGDSALYLCASSLGTGGYMKTQYFGPGTRLLVL.

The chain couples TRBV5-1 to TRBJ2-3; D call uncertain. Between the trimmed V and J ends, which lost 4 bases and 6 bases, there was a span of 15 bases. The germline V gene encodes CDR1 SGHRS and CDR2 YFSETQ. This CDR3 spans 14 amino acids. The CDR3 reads CASSPTTLLDTQYF. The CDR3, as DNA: TGCGCCAGCAGCCCCACGACCCTCCTGGATACGCAGTATTTT.

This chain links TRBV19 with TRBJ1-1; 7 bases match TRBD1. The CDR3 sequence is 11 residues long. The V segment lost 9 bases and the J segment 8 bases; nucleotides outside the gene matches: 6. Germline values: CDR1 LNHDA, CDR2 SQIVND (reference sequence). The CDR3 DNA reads TGTGCCAGCCGAAAGGACAGGGAAGCTTTCTTT. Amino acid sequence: CASRKDREAFF.

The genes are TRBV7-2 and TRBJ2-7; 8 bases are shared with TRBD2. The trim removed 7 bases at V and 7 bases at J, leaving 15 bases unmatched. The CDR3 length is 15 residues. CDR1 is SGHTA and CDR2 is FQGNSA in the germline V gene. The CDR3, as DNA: TGTGCCAGCACTTCACGAGGGACTAGAGTTAAGGAGCAGTACTTC. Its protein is CASTSRGTRVKEQYF.

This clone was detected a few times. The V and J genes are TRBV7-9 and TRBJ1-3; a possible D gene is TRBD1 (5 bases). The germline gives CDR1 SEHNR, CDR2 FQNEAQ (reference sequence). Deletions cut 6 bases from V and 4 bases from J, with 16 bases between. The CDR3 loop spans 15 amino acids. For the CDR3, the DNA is TGTGCCAGCAGGGGAGGGGCAGGGAGCGGAAACACCATATATTTT. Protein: CASRGGAGSGNTIYF.

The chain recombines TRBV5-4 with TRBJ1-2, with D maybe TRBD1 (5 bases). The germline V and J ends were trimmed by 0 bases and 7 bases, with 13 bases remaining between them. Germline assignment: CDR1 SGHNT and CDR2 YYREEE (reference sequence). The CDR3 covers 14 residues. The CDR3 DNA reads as TGTGCCAGCAGCTTGGTCGGAGGGGCGGGTGGCTACACCTTC. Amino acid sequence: CASSLVGGAGGYTF.

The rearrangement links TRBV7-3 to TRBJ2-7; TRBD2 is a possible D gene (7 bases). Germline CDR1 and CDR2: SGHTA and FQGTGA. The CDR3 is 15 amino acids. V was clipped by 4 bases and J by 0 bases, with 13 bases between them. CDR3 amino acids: CASSSEGGSSYEQYF. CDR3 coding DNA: TGTGCCAGCAGCTCCGAGGGGGGGAGCTCCTACGAGCAGTACTTC.

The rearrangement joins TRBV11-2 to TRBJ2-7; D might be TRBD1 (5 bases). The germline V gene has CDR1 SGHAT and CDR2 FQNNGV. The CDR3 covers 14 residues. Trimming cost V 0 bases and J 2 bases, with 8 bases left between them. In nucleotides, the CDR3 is TGTGCCAGCAGCTTAGACCAGGGCCCCTACGAGCAGTACTTC. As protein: CASSLDQGPYEQYF.

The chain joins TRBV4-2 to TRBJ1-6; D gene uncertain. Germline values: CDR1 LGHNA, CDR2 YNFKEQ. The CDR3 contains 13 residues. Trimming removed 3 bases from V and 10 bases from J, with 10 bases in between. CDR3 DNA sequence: TGTGCCAGCAGCCATATAGCAGAATCACCCCTCCACTTT. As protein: CASSHIAESPLHF.

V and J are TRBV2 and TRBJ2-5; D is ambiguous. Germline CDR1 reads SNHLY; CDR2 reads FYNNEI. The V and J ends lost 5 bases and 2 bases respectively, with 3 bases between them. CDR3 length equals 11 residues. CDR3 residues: CASSPQETQYF. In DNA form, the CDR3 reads TGTGCCAGCAGTCCACAAGAGACCCAGTACTTC. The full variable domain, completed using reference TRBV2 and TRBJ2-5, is EPEVTQTPSHQVTQMGQEVILRCVPISNHLYFYWYRQILGQKVEFLVSFYNNEISEKSEIFDDQFSVERPDGSNFTLKIRSTKLEDSAMYFCASSPQETQYFGPGTRLLVL.

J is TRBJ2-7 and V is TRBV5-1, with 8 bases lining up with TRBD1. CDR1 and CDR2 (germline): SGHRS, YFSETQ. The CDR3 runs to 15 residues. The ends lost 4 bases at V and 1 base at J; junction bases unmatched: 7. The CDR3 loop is CASSPGQGSSYEQYF. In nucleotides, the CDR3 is TGCGCCAGCAGCCCCGGACAGGGAAGTTCCTACGAGCAGTACTTC.

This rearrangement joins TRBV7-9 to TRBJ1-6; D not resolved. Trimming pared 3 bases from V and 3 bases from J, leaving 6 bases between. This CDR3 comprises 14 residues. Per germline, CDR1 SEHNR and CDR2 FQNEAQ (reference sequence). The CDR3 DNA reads TGTGCCAGCAGCTTCCAGGACTATAATTCACCCCTCCACTTT. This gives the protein CASSFQDYNSPLHF.